These 26 T cell receptor beta chains share one sample of origin, sequenced in a study of cytomegalovirus exposure and HLA in healthy donors (dated by TCRdb to about 2017). Receptors were amplified or captured by the immunoSEQ multiplex PCR assay. The multiplex PCR relied on a mix of 60 forward primers for TCR Vbeta segments and 13 reverse primers for TCR Jbeta segments. What TCRdb holds here is the immuneACCESS table cut down to in-frame rearrangements. Part of the clones is not present; checked against another copy, under half of the missing clones reflect an unresolved V gene, and the others are unexplained. The sample table holds more than 95,000 clones, of which more than 65% were seen once. Together, the top ten hold under 2% of the sample. Sequencing was carried out using PBMCs. Every receptor here comes from a man in his late teens or twenties in good health and CMV-seronegative.

This clone was picked up one time. The chain couples TRBV19 to TRBJ1-5; TRBD1 agrees at 7 bases. The CDR3 extends over 15 amino acids. V lost 6 bases, J lost 7 bases, and 12 bases stayed unmatched. Germline assignment: CDR1 LNHDA and CDR2 SQIVND (reference sequence). In nucleotides, the CDR3 is TGTGCCAGTAGGCCTGCCGGGACAGCTTCGCAGCCCCAGCATTTT. Translating it yields CASRPAGTASQPQHF.

The chain carries TRBV9 and TRBJ2-1; D uncertain. The germline gives CDR1 SGDLS, CDR2 YYNGEE. V gave up 1 base and J gave up 3 bases, with 11 bases separating them. The CDR3 contains 15 residues. In DNA form, the CDR3 reads TGTGCCAGCAGCGTAAACCTTCTCAGCTACAATGAGCAGTTCTTC. This sequence encodes CASSVNLLSYNEQFF.

The CDR3 DNA follows: TGTGCCAGCTCACCACCTCGGGGTCGGGGGGGCGTTTACGAGCAGTACTTC. Translation gives CASSPPRGRGGVYEQYF. The chain combines TRBV18 with TRBJ2-7; TRBD2 agrees at 8 bases. The germline V gene encodes CDR1 KGHSH and CDR2 LQKENI. V gave up 0 bases and J gave up 4 bases; unmatched junction bases: 11. The CDR3 has 17 residues.

This clone has a handful of counts. The V call is TRBV5-4, the J call TRBJ1-4; 8 nucleotides line up with TRBD1. The CDR3 extends over 16 amino acids. V trimming: 4 bases; J trimming: 5 bases; junction bases outside the gene matches: 10. CDR1 is SGHNT, CDR2 YYREEE, per germline (reference sequence). The CDR3 protein is CASSLGWGTGNEKLFF. The CDR3, as DNA: TGTGCCAGCAGCCTGGGATGGGGGACAGGCAATGAAAAACTGTTTTTT.

A word on this clone: The junction shows a germline mismatch at one end, possibly a read error. The V call is TRBV7-9, the J call TRBJ1-2, with TRBD1 identical over 8 bases. CDR1 and CDR2 (germline): SEHNR, FQNEAQ (reference sequence). This CDR3 comprises 14 residues. CDR3: CSSSANQGANGYTF. CDR3 nucleotides: TGTTCCAGCAGCGCAAATCAGGGGGCGAATGGCTACACCTTC.

The V call is TRBV6-1, the J call TRBJ1-2; possible D gene TRBD1, 6 bases. Germline V lookup: CDR1 MNHNS, CDR2 SASEGT. The CDR3 runs 13 residues. V lost 3 bases, J lost 8 bases, and 13 bases lay in between. This CDR3 reads CASSDWTELGYTF. In DNA, the CDR3 is TGTGCCAGCAGTGATTGGACAGAGCTGGGCTACACCTTC.

The chain recombines TRBV5-6 with TRBJ2-7; D remains ambiguous. The CDR3 loop spans 12 amino acids. CDR1 and CDR2 (germline): SGHDT, YYEEEE. Trimming took 3 bases from V and 7 from J, leaving 11 bases between them. The chain's CDR3 is CASSSPGPEQYF. The CDR3 DNA reads as TGTGCCAGCAGCTCGCCGGGTCCGGAGCAGTACTTC.

This clone came up a few times. This chain joins TRBV7-2 and TRBJ2-3, with D uncertain. CDR1 and CDR2 (germline): SGHTA, FQGNSA. The CDR3 runs to 13 residues. Trimming removed 5 bases from V and 6 bases from J, with 12 bases in between. The CDR3 nucleotides read TGTGCCAGCAGCCTAAACGTCGGGGATACGCAGTATTTT. Encoded protein: CASSLNVGDTQYF.

The chain uses TRBV13 and TRBJ1-1; D is undetermined. Trimming removed 1 base from V and 5 bases from J, with 8 bases in between. Germline V CDR1 and CDR2: PRHDT, FYEKMQ (reference sequence). This CDR3 is built from 13 residues. The CDR3 loop reads CASSLASRTEAFF. As DNA, the CDR3 is TGTGCCAGCAGCTTAGCAAGTCGGACTGAAGCTTTCTTT.

This clone was recorded once. The chain has TRBV5-1 and TRBJ2-5; D is possibly TRBD2 (6 bases). Trimming shortened V by 0 bases and J by 5 bases, and 20 bases separated the two germline ends. This CDR3 is built from 17 residues. The germline V gene has CDR1 SGHRS and CDR2 YFSETQ. The CDR3 DNA reads as TGCGCCAGCAGCTTGGAATGGCGGGGTCGAAACGGGGAGACCCAGTACTTC. This gives the protein CASSLEWRGRNGETQYF.

The V call is TRBV9, the J call TRBJ2-3; the match to TRBD2 covers 8 bases. J lost 1 base, V lost 3 bases, and 7 bases had no gene match. CDR1 and CDR2 from the germline V gene are SGDLS and YYNGEE. The CDR3 length is 16 residues. The CDR3 sequence: CASSAHLAGRTDTQYF. The CDR3 coding sequence is TGTGCCAGCAGCGCCCACTTAGCGGGGCGCACAGATACGCAGTATTTT.

V and J are TRBV28 and TRBJ1-5, with D perhaps matching TRBD1 (5 bases). Looked up from germline, CDR1 is MDHEN and CDR2 is SYDVKM. The germline V and J ends were trimmed by 1 base and 4 bases, with 20 bases remaining between them. The length of the CDR3 is 18 residues. Here the CDR3 reads CASSLYPLNRQSNQPQHF. The CDR3 DNA is TGTGCCAGCAGTTTATACCCCTTAAATCGACAGAGTAATCAGCCCCAGCATTTT.

The chain combines TRBV15 with TRBJ2-1; the D is unclear. The V end lost 5 bases, the J end lost 0 bases, and 14 bases lay between the germline ends. Germline V gene sequence: CDR1 LNHNV, CDR2 YYDKDF (reference sequence). The CDR3 spans 16 residues. The CDR3 loop is CATSLTSRSSYNEQFF. DNA of the CDR3: TGTGCCACCAGCCTTACCTCACGGAGCTCCTACAATGAGCAGTTCTTC.

This clone was counted once. CDR3 sequence (DNA): TGTGCCAGCAGGCTCAGGGGGCGCGATAATGGCTACACCTTC. This encodes CASRLRGRDNGYTF. The chain links TRBV6-5 to TRBJ1-2; 8 nucleotides match TRBD1. The CDR3 runs 14 residues. Trimming at V came to 6 bases and at J to 6 bases, leaving 9 bases not matched to a gene. Germline assignment: CDR1 MNHEY and CDR2 SVGAGI.

V gene TRBV7-9 combines with J gene TRBJ1-5; TRBD1 agrees at 12 bases. V shed 5 bases and J 6 bases; nucleotides not matched to a gene: 5. The CDR3 spans 15 residues. Germline V gives CDR1 SEHNR, CDR2 FQNEAQ (reference sequence). The CDR3 sequence: CASSPGQGAVQPQHF. Here the CDR3 DNA reads TGTGCCAGCAGCCCGGGACAGGGGGCAGTTCAGCCCCAGCATTTT.

This chain's CDR3 is CASSWPGKTEAFF. Here the CDR3 DNA reads TGTGCCAGCAGCTGGCCGGGTAAGACTGAAGCTTTCTTT. The rearrangement joins TRBV5-4 to TRBJ1-1; no clear D gene. V was shortened by 3 bases and J by 5 bases, with 11 bases between the two germline ends. The CDR3 consists of 13 residues. CDR1 is SGHNT, CDR2 YYREEE, per germline (reference sequence).

V is TRBV18 and J is TRBJ1-1; D call uncertain. The length of the CDR3 is 14 residues. Trimming removed 3 bases at V and 1 base at J, with 9 bases between. CDR1 is KGHSH, CDR2 LQKENI, per germline. The CDR3 spells CASSPLDKNTEAFF. CDR3 nucleotides: TGTGCCAGCTCACCCCTCGACAAGAACACTGAAGCTTTCTTT.

This rearrangement joins TRBV7-8 to TRBJ2-2, with D possibly being TRBD1 (5 bases). This CDR3 spans 20 amino acids. The V gene lost 0 bases and the J gene lost 1 base, with 21 bases spanning the gap. Germline V gives CDR1 SGHVS, CDR2 FQNEAQ. CDR3 in amino acids: CASSLARVAGLSKNTGELFF. The CDR3 nucleotides read TGTGCCAGCAGCTTAGCAAGAGTAGCAGGGCTTAGCAAGAACACCGGGGAGCTGTTTTTT.

V is TRBV6-5 and J is TRBJ1-2; D uncertain. Germline assignment: CDR1 MNHEY and CDR2 SVGAGI. The CDR3 is 15 amino acids. Trimming pared 2 bases from V and 2 bases from J, leaving 12 bases between. CDR3 loop: CASSYDGSLNYGYTF. The CDR3 coding sequence is TGTGCCAGCAGTTACGATGGCTCATTAAACTATGGCTACACCTTC.

The rearrangement joins TRBV15 to TRBJ2-2; 11 bases agree with TRBD2. J was trimmed by 7 bases and V by 0 bases; bases with no gene match: 7. CDR3 length equals 17 residues. CDR1 is LNHNV, CDR2 YYDKDF, per germline (reference sequence). The CDR3 reads CATSRDVAGGPNGELFF. In DNA form, the CDR3 reads TGTGCCACCAGCAGAGACGTAGCGGGGGGGCCGAACGGGGAGCTGTTTTTT.

Turning to this clone: Germline is not matched at one junction end, which may reflect a read error. The genes are TRBV9 and TRBJ2-7; D ambiguous. The CDR3 is 15 amino acids. Germline CDR1 SGDLS, CDR2 YYNGEE. CDR3 nucleotide sequence: TGTGCCAGCAGCGTAGAGAATGGGCCGTCCTCCGAGCAGTACTTC. Translating it yields CASSVENGPSSEQYF. The full variable domain, its missing parts supplied by reference TRBV9 and TRBJ2-7, is DSGVTQTPKHLITATGQRVTLRCSPRSGDLSVYWYQQSLDQGLQFLIQYYNGEERAKGNILERFSAQQFPDLHSELNLSSLELGDSALYFCASSVENGPSSEQYFGPGTRLTVT.

The chain combines TRBV5-1 with TRBJ2-5; 9 bases are a match to TRBD1. The junction had 5 bases not matched to a gene; V was cut back by 4 bases and J by 1 base. The germline V gene has CDR1 SGHRS and CDR2 YFSETQ. The CDR3 is 15 amino acids. CDR3 nucleotide sequence: TGCGCCAGCAGCAGACGGACAGGGGTCCAAGAGACCCAGTACTTC. It yields the protein CASSRRTGVQETQYF.

The rearrangement links TRBV11-2 to TRBJ1-4; D unclear. The CDR3 has 14 residues. Germline lookup yields CDR1 SGHAT and CDR2 FQNNGV. Between the trimmed V and J ends, which lost 8 bases and 5 bases, there was a span of 15 bases. The CDR3, as DNA: TGTGCCAGCGGGCCCTCGGGAACGAATGAAAAACTGTTTTTT. Its protein product is CASGPSGTNEKLFF.

The rearrangement joins TRBV14 to TRBJ2-1, with TRBD2 matching over 11 bases. CDR1 SGHDN and CDR2 FVKESK come from the germline V gene. The CDR3 spans 17 residues. The ends lost 1 base at V and 6 bases at J; junction bases unmatched: 8. The CDR3 DNA is TGTGCCAGCAGCCAAGGAGTAATAGCGGGGGGGCTCAATGAGCAGTTCTTC. Protein sequence: CASSQGVIAGGLNEQFF. Drawing the rest from reference TRBV14 and TRBJ2-1, the complete variable domain is EAGVTQFPSHSVIEKGQTVTLRCDPISGHDNLYWYRRVMGKEIKFLLHFVKESKQDESGMPNNRFLAERTGGTYSTLKVQPAELEDSGVYFCASSQGVIAGGLNEQFFGPGTRLTVL.

This clone occurred once. The V call is TRBV6-5, the J call TRBJ1-5, with D possibly TRBD1 on 6 matching bases. V gave up 8 bases and J gave up 7 bases, with 21 bases separating them. Germline V gene lookup returns CDR1 MNHEY and CDR2 SVGAGI. The CDR3 totals 15 residues. This chain's CDR3 is CASSPRGAIYQPQHF. The CDR3 DNA sequence: TGTGCCAGCTCCCCACGGGGGGCTATCTACCAGCCCCAGCATTTT.

The chain couples TRBV2 to TRBJ2-7; TRBD2 is a possible D gene (6 bases). The CDR3 sequence is 12 residues long. CDR1 and CDR2 (germline): SNHLY, FYNNEI. Trimming took off 8 bases at V and 1 base at J, with 9 bases between the two ends. The CDR3 region is CASGGTSYEQYF. The CDR3 nucleotides are TGTGCCAGCGGCGGGACTTCCTACGAGCAGTACTTC.